Shown below are 10 T cell receptor beta chains from a single sample sequenced in a study of cytomegalovirus exposure and HLA in healthy donors. 13 Jbeta primers and 60 Vbeta primers were used for the PCR. Profiling relied on immunoSEQ multiplex PCR, and the TCRdb table lists in-frame clones only, not all of them. The sample lists about 190,000 clones; roughly 80% were seen once. Sequencing was done on a sample of PBMCs. Receptors were obtained from a woman in her twenties or thirties in good health and CMV-seropositive.

This clone was picked up a small number of times. The CDR3, as DNA: TGCGCCAGCAGCCAGAGTCCCTTTTACGAGCAGTACTTC. Residues: CASSQSPFYEQYF. J is TRBJ2-7 and V is TRBV4-1; unclear D gene. Germline V CDR1 and CDR2: MGHRA, YSYEKL. The V end lost 3 bases, the J end lost 4 bases, and 10 bases lay between the germline ends. This CDR3 has 13 amino acids.

V is TRBV5-6 and J is TRBJ1-5, with 11 bases lining up with TRBD1. The germline V gene encodes CDR1 SGHDT and CDR2 YYEEEE. This CDR3 is 18 amino acids long. Trimming took 2 bases from V and 0 from J; bases not matched to a gene: 7. CDR3 residues: CASSFWTGGSFSNQPQHF. The CDR3 bases are TGTGCCAGCAGCTTCTGGACAGGGGGCTCTTTTAGCAATCAGCCCCAGCATTTT. The full variable domain, with the rest looked up from reference TRBV5-6 and TRBJ1-5, is DAGVTQSPTHLIKTRGQQVTLRCSPKSGHDTVSWYQQALGQGPQFIFQYYEEEERQRGNFPDRFSGHQFPNYSSELNVNALLLGDSALYLCASSFWTGGSFSNQPQHFGDGTRLSIL.

The chain couples TRBV5-6 to TRBJ2-5; 13 positions agree with TRBD2. TRBJ2-7 explains the end of the DNA better; the J call may be wrong. This CDR3 comprises 14 residues. The germline CDR1 and CDR2 sequences are SGHDT and YYEEEE. The CDR3 loop reads CASSPGLAGSEQYF. The CDR3 bases are TGTGCCAGCAGCCCGGGACTAGCGGGAAGCGAGCAGTACTTC.

This clone was counted between two and nine times. The chain joins TRBV10-3 to TRBJ2-7; D is perhaps TRBD1 (6 bases). The CDR3 length is 13 residues. Germline lookup yields CDR1 ENHRY and CDR2 SYGVKD. Trimming stripped 10 bases from V and 3 bases from J, with 16 bases between. In nucleotides, the CDR3 is TGTGCCACCCTAGCCCAACAGGGCTACGAGCAGTACTTC. Its translation is CATLAQQGYEQYF.

The chain uses TRBV11-2 and TRBJ2-1; D might be TRBD2 (5 bases). CDR1 is SGHAT and CDR2 is FQNNGV in the germline V gene. The CDR3 spans 17 residues. The V end lost 4 bases, the J end lost 4 bases, and 20 bases lay between the germline ends. CDR3 region: CASSSDSRLADYNEQFF. In DNA, the CDR3 is TGTGCCAGCAGCTCCGACTCCCGGCTAGCCGATTACAATGAGCAGTTCTTC.

CDR3 nucleotides: TGTGCCAGCAGCCTTACAGGGGGCACTGAAGCTTTCTTT. It is translated as CASSLTGGTEAFF. V usage is TRBV14 and J usage is TRBJ1-1, with 8 bases aligning to TRBD1. The CDR3 sequence is 13 residues long. V was pared by 4 bases and J by 4 bases, with 2 bases of the junction left unmatched. CDR1 and CDR2 (germline): SGHDN, FVKESK.

V usage is TRBV5-1 and J usage is TRBJ1-5; 7 bases line up with TRBD1. V trimming: 4 bases; J trimming: 1 base; junction bases outside the gene matches: 2. The germline V gene has CDR1 SGHRS and CDR2 YFSETQ. This CDR3 has 14 amino acids. CDR3 sequence (DNA): TGCGCCAGCAGCATGACAGGGAGCAATCAGCCCCAGCATTTT. Translating it yields CASSMTGSNQPQHF. The full variable domain, its missing parts supplied by reference TRBV5-1 and TRBJ1-5, is KAGVTQTPRYLIKTRGQQVTLSCSPISGHRSVSWYQQTPGQGLQFLFEYFSETQRNKGNFPGRFSGRQFSNSRSEMNVSTLELGDSALYLCASSMTGSNQPQHFGDGTRLSIL.

The J gene is TRBJ1-4, the V gene TRBV5-6; tentative D call: TRBD1 (6 bases). Trimming stripped 4 bases from V and 7 bases from J, with 17 bases between. The CDR3 is 15 residues long. Germline V CDR1 and CDR2: SGHDT, YYEEEE. The CDR3 loop is CASSLTGYGSEKLFF. Written as DNA, the CDR3 is TGTGCCAGCAGCCTCACAGGGTATGGGAGTGAAAAACTGTTTTTT.

The CDR3 protein is CASSVGGRDEKLFF. In DNA form, the CDR3 reads TGTGCCAGCAGTGTGGGTGGGAGGGATGAAAAACTGTTTTTT. This chain joins TRBV6-5 and TRBJ1-4; D call uncertain. The CDR3 contains 14 residues. Germline-derived CDR1 and CDR2 are MNHEY and SVGAGI. With 5 bases removed from V and 6 bases from J, the gap between germline ends came to 13 bases.

The chain carries TRBV6-1 and TRBJ2-1, with 8 bases identical to TRBD2. In germline, CDR1 is MNHNS, CDR2 SASEGT. V shed 4 bases and J 9 bases; nucleotides not matched to a gene: 5. The CDR3 runs to 13 residues. CDR3 nucleotide sequence: TGTGCCAGCAGTGGCGGGAGGTCGAGTGAGCAGTTCTTC. Residues: CASSGGRSSEQFF.